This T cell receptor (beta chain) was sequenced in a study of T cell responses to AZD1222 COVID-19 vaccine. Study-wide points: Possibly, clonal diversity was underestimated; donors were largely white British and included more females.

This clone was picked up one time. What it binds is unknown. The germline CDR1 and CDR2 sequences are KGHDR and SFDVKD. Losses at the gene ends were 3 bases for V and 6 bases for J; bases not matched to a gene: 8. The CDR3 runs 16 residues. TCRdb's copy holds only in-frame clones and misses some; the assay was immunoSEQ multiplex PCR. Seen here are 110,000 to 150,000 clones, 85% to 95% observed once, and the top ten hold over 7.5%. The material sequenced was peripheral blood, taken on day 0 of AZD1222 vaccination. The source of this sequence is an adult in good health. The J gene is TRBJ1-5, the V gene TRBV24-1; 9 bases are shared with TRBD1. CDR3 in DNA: TGTGCCACCAGTGATCCGAGACAGGGGGGAACTCAGCCCCAGCATTTT. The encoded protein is CATSDPRQGGTQPQHF.